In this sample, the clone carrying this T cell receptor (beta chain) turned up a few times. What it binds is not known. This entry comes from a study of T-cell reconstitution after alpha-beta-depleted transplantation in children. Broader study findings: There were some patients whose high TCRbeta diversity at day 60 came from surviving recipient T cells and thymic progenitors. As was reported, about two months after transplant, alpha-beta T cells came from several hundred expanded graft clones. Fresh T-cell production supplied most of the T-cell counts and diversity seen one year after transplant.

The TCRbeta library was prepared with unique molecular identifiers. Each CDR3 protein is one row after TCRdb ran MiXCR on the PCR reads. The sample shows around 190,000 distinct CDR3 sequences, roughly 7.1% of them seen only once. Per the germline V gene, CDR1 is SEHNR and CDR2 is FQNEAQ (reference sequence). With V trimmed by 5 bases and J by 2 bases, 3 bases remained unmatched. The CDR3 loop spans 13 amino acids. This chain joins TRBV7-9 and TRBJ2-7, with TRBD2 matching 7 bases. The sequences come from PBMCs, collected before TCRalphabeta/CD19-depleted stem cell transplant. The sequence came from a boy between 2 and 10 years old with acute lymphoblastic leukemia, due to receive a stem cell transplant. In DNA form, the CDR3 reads TGTGCCAGCAGCCCGGGGGGAGCCTACGAGCAGTACTTC. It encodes CASSPGGAYEQYF.